The 30 T cell receptor beta chains below come from one sample, sequenced in a study of a mutant IDH1 vaccine in newly diagnosed glioma. Method: immunoSEQ multiplex PCR; TCRdb's copy keeps in-frame clones and lacks some. Of 45,000 to 55,000 clones listed, approximately 78% were seen once; the top ten hold approximately 2%. The time point denotes: week 5, during vaccination. In every dose of vaccine, 300 ug of mutant IDH1 20-mer peptide was given alongside topical imiquimod. Antigen specificity for these receptors is unknown. Sequenced material: PBMCs, taken from a glioma patient whose treatment included an IDH1 peptide vaccine. The receptor set was obtained from a middle-aged woman with glioma.

The table lists this clone with a few counts. The chain carries TRBV4-3 and TRBJ1-1; D possibly corresponds to TRBD1 (5 bases). The germline gives CDR1 LGHNA, CDR2 YSLEER. The V and J ends lost 7 bases and 8 bases respectively, with 17 bases between them. The CDR3 totals 13 residues. CDR3 sequence: CASKSRWGEEAFF. The CDR3 nucleotides are TGCGCCAGCAAATCAAGATGGGGGGAGGAAGCTTTCTTT.

The chain employs TRBV29-1 and TRBJ1-3; D call uncertain. CDR3 length equals 14 residues. Germline CDR1 reads SQVTM; CDR2 reads ANQGSEA. V was shortened by 7 bases and J by 0 bases, with 13 bases between the two germline ends. The CDR3 sequence is CSAGLGHSGNTIYF. The CDR3 DNA reads as TGCAGCGCCGGTTTAGGGCACTCTGGAAACACCATATATTTT. The variable domain in full, with the rest retrieved from reference TRBV29-1 and TRBJ1-3, is SAVISQKPSRDICQRGTSLTIQCQVDSQVTMMFWYRQQPGQSLTLIATANQGSEATYESGFVIDKFPISRPNLTFSTLTVSNMSPEDSSIYLCSAGLGHSGNTIYFGEGSWLTVV.

J is TRBJ1-5 and V is TRBV2; D is perhaps TRBD1 (6 bases). The V and J ends lost 7 bases and 3 bases respectively, with 16 bases between them. CDR1 SNHLY and CDR2 FYNNEI come from the germline V gene. The CDR3 length is 15 residues. CDR3 nucleotide sequence: TGTGCCAGCATCAACCACAGGGACAACAATCAGCCCCAGCATTTT. Translated: CASINHRDNNQPQHF.

The chain recombines TRBV12-5 with TRBJ2-7; 9 positions match TRBD1. V shed 7 bases, J shed 6 bases, and the junction held 7 bases outside the gene matches. CDR1 and CDR2 from the germline V gene are LGHNT and FRNRAP. The CDR3 is made up of 13 amino acids. Here the CDR3 reads CASVSGTGIEQYF. In DNA form, the CDR3 reads TGTGCTAGTGTGTCCGGGACAGGGATCGAGCAGTACTTC. Based on the CDR3 plus reference TRBV12-5 and TRBJ2-7, the full variable domain is DARVTQTPRHKVTEMGQEVTMRCQPILGHNTVFWYRQTMMQGLELLAYFRNRAPLDDSGMPKDRFSAEMPDATLATLKIQPSEPRDSAVYFCASVSGTGIEQYFGPGTRLTVT.

This clone appeared once. The chain joins TRBV14 to TRBJ1-1; perhaps TRBD1 as D (5 bases). Germline V gene lookup returns CDR1 SGHDN and CDR2 FVKESK. Trimming stripped 5 bases from V and 1 base from J, with 8 bases between. The CDR3 contains 13 residues. CDR3 residues: CASSRQPNTEAFF. The CDR3 DNA reads as TGTGCCAGCAGCAGACAGCCGAACACTGAAGCTTTCTTT.

V and J are TRBV7-9 and TRBJ1-6; 10 nucleotides align to TRBD1. J lost 6 bases, V lost 6 bases, and 8 bases had no gene match. Per germline, CDR1 SEHNR and CDR2 FQNEAQ (reference sequence). The CDR3 has 16 amino acids. CDR3 nucleotide sequence: TGTGCCAGCAGTCCCCGGGACAGGGGACCTAATTCACCCCTCCACTTT. It codes for CASSPRDRGPNSPLHF.

The gene calls are TRBV7-6 and TRBJ2-5; no definite D call. The CDR3 is 17 amino acids. V shed 1 base and J shed 5 bases, with 20 bases lying between them. Germline CDR1 is SGHVS and CDR2 is FNYEAQ. This CDR3 is CASSLVVTPHPRETQYF. CDR3 DNA sequence: TGTGCCAGCAGCTTAGTGGTCACCCCCCATCCCCGGGAGACCCAGTACTTC.

This clone was found a few times. The genes are TRBV6-1 and TRBJ1-2; 7 positions agree with TRBD1. Germline CDR1 MNHNS, CDR2 SASEGT. V shed 1 base and J 4 bases; nucleotides not matched to a gene: 6. The CDR3 covers 15 residues. The CDR3 loop is CASSEGQGPLYGYTF. CDR3 sequence (DNA): TGTGCCAGCAGTGAAGGACAGGGCCCCCTCTATGGCTACACCTTC.

The V gene is TRBV5-1, the J gene TRBJ2-7, with D perhaps matching TRBD2 (6 bases). CDR1 and CDR2 (germline): SGHRS, YFSETQ. V lost 4 bases to trimming and J lost 6 bases, with 17 bases between them. The CDR3 sequence is 14 residues long. CDR3 region: CASSLPGLGGEQYF. The CDR3 DNA reads as TGCGCCAGCAGCCTTCCGGGACTGGGCGGCGAGCAGTACTTC.

The chain carries TRBV7-2 and TRBJ2-3; 9 nucleotides align to TRBD1. The CDR3 totals 15 residues. Germline V gives CDR1 SGHTA, CDR2 FQGNSA. V was pared by 6 bases and J by 4 bases, with 8 bases of the junction left unmatched. CDR3 sequence reads: CASRKDRGRADTQYF. The DNA of the CDR3 is TGTGCCAGCAGAAAGGACAGGGGCCGGGCAGATACGCAGTATTTT. Together with reference TRBV7-2 and TRBJ2-3, the CDR3 gives the full variable domain: GAGVSQSPSNKVTEKGKDVELRCDPISGHTALYWYRQSLGQGLEFLIYFQGNSAPDKSGLPSDRFSAERTGGSVSTLTIQRTQQEDSAVYLCASRKDRGRADTQYFGPGTRLTVL.

This chain links TRBV29-1 with TRBJ2-1, with TRBD2 matching 10 bases. V shed 1 base, J shed 9 bases, and the junction held 6 bases outside the gene matches. CDR1 is SQVTM and CDR2 is ANQGSEA in the germline V gene. The length of the CDR3 is 14 residues. In DNA form, the CDR3 reads TGCAGCGTTGAAGGAGCGGGGGGGCCGGCTGAGCAGTTCTTC. The encoded protein is CSVEGAGGPAEQFF.

The V call is TRBV7-8, the J call TRBJ1-6; D may be TRBD1 (6 bases). V was clipped by 5 bases and J by 5 bases, with 16 bases between them. CDR1 is SGHVS, CDR2 FQNEAQ, per germline. This CDR3 has 16 amino acids. The DNA of the CDR3 is TGTGCCAGCAGCCCGGGGGCGGCAACGGATAATTCACCCCTCCACTTT. Protein product: CASSPGAATDNSPLHF.

This chain uses TRBV28 with TRBJ2-3; maybe TRBD1 (6 bases). The V gene's germline CDR1 is MDHEN and CDR2 SYDVKM. Between the trimmed V and J ends, which lost 10 bases and 2 bases, there was a span of 13 bases. The CDR3 totals 13 residues. CDR3 DNA sequence: TGTGCCACCTGGGACATAAACACAGATACGCAGTATTTT. Translation gives CATWDINTDTQYF.

V is TRBV6-1 and J is TRBJ2-7; 11 bases map to TRBD2. V shed 8 bases, J shed 2 bases, and the junction held 8 bases outside the gene matches. CDR3 length: 15 amino acids. Germline V lookup: CDR1 MNHNS, CDR2 SASEGT. The DNA of the CDR3 is TGTGCCAGCGGTGCCGTTAGCGGGGGGGCCTACGAGCAGTACTTC. This sequence encodes CASGAVSGGAYEQYF.

The chain employs TRBV18 and TRBJ1-4; no firm D call. Germline V gene sequence: CDR1 KGHSH, CDR2 LQKENI. The CDR3 sequence is 16 residues long. The V end was cut by 8 bases, the J end by 7 bases, with 23 bases between. The CDR3 loop is CASLTQKAPGREKLFF. The CDR3 region has the DNA TGTGCCAGCCTCACCCAGAAGGCACCTGGGCGTGAAAAACTGTTTTTT.

The chain has TRBV11-2 and TRBJ1-1; unclear D gene. V lost 0 bases to trimming and J lost 1 base, with 3 bases between them. Per the germline V gene, CDR1 is SGHAT and CDR2 is FQNNGV. The CDR3 contains 13 residues. DNA for the CDR3: TGTGCCAGCAGCTTAGACCCGAACACTGAAGCTTTCTTT. Translated, it gives CASSLDPNTEAFF.

The chain employs TRBV19 and TRBJ2-3, with a possible D match to TRBD2 (6 bases). V lost 3 bases and J 2 bases, leaving 12 bases between the germline ends. This CDR3 contains 15 residues. Germline CDR1 reads LNHDA; CDR2 reads SQIVND (reference sequence). This CDR3 reads CASSIGRGLTDTQYF. In nucleotides, the CDR3 is TGTGCCAGTAGTATCGGTAGGGGACTCACAGATACGCAGTATTTT.

The chain uses TRBV5-6 and TRBJ2-2; tentatively, D is TRBD1 (6 bases). Trimming stripped 0 bases from V and 0 bases from J, with 12 bases between. CDR1 is SGHDT, CDR2 YYEEEE, per germline. The CDR3 runs 17 residues. CDR3 sequence: CASSLAQGRSNTGELFF. The CDR3 DNA is TGTGCCAGCAGCTTGGCCCAGGGGCGTTCGAACACCGGGGAGCTGTTTTTT.

The rearrangement uses TRBV6-6 and TRBJ2-1; D not certain. This CDR3 has 10 residues. The V and J ends lost 8 bases and 8 bases respectively, with 7 bases between them. From germline, CDR1 is MNHNY and CDR2 SVGAGI (reference sequence). The CDR3 loop reads CASEADEQFF. As DNA, the CDR3 is TGTGCCAGCGAGGCGGATGAGCAGTTCTTC.

The rearrangement links TRBV5-4 to TRBJ1-2, with D perhaps TRBD1 (6 bases). The CDR3 runs to 14 residues. Germline values: CDR1 SGHNT, CDR2 YYREEE (reference sequence). V was pared by 3 bases and J by 4 bases, with 13 bases between. The CDR3 DNA sequence: TGTGCCAGCAGCTATAGAGGGGGGGGCTATGGCTACACCTTC. Residues: CASSYRGGGYGYTF.

This rearrangement joins TRBV7-2 to TRBJ2-7; 7 bases fit TRBD1. The CDR3 consists of 14 residues. The J segment lost 12 bases and the V segment lost 5 bases, leaving 16 bases of the junction unmatched. CDR1 is SGHTA, CDR2 FQGNSA, per germline. The CDR3 loop reads CASSQDTYGQVLYF. CDR3 DNA: TGTGCCAGCAGCCAAGACACCTACGGACAGGTTCTGTACTTC.

The J gene is TRBJ2-1, the V gene TRBV29-1; TRBD2 matches 12 bases. Trimming removed 6 bases from V and 9 bases from J; junction bases left unmatched: 15. CDR3 length: 16 amino acids. Germline CDR1 reads SQVTM; CDR2 reads ANQGSEA. This CDR3 is CSVVPLAGGPGCEQFF. The CDR3 DNA reads as TGCAGCGTGGTCCCTCTAGCGGGGGGGCCCGGCTGTGAGCAGTTCTTC.

The genes are TRBV5-6 and TRBJ1-6; D might be TRBD1 (6 bases). Germline lookup yields CDR1 SGHDT and CDR2 YYEEEE. Trimming removed 4 bases at V and 8 bases at J, with 16 bases between. CDR3 size: 15 residues. The CDR3 spells CASSPQGGGYSPLHF. The CDR3 bases are TGTGCCAGCAGCCCCCAGGGAGGGGGGTATTCACCCCTCCACTTT.

The CDR3 DNA follows: TGTGCCAGCAGCGGGGGAGGGGGCCGGAGCACAGATACGCAGTATTTT. It encodes CASSGGGGRSTDTQYF. The chain links TRBV11-1 to TRBJ2-3; TRBD1 or TRBD2 may be the D gene (7 bases each). The CDR3 is made up of 16 amino acids. The germline V gene encodes CDR1 SGHAT and CDR2 FQDESV (reference sequence). Between the trimmed V and J ends, which lost 5 bases and 0 bases, there was a span of 15 bases.

This chain joins TRBV18 and TRBJ2-4; D gene unclear. The CDR3 consists of 16 residues. Germline values: CDR1 KGHSH, CDR2 LQKENI. The ends were cut back, 3 bases at V and 5 bases at J, with 17 bases in the middle. The CDR3 spells CASSPPRRSEENIQYF. DNA of the CDR3: TGTGCCAGCTCACCCCCCCGACGGTCCGAGGAAAACATTCAGTACTTC.

V usage is TRBV10-3 and J usage is TRBJ2-3; D remains unclear. Germline loops: CDR1 ENHRY, CDR2 SYGVKD. The CDR3 sequence is 12 residues long. The V end lost 3 bases, the J end lost 3 bases, and 4 bases lay between the germline ends. The CDR3 sequence is CAISDGTDTQYF. Written as DNA, the CDR3 is TGTGCCATCAGTGACGGGACAGATACGCAGTATTTT.

J is TRBJ1-6 and V is TRBV6-1; no clear D. The V end was cut by 6 bases, the J end by 9 bases, with 18 bases between. Per the germline V gene, CDR1 is MNHNS and CDR2 is SASEGT. This CDR3 comprises 15 residues. The chain's CDR3 is CASSVRLGRSSPLHF. DNA of the CDR3: TGTGCCAGCAGCGTCCGGTTGGGGAGAAGTTCACCCCTCCACTTT.

A few counts support this clone. The rearrangement joins TRBV15 to TRBJ1-1; D remains unclear. CDR1 and CDR2 (germline): LNHNV, YYDKDF (reference sequence). V gave up 0 bases and J gave up 1 base, with 3 bases separating them. The CDR3 sequence is 13 residues long. The CDR3 here is CATSRDGNTEAFF. DNA of the CDR3: TGTGCCACCAGCAGAGATGGGAACACTGAAGCTTTCTTT.

V gene TRBV12-5 combines with J gene TRBJ1-6; possibly TRBD1 for D (5 bases). Per germline, CDR1 LGHNT and CDR2 FRNRAP. V was trimmed by 0 bases and J by 4 bases, leaving 13 bases between them. The length of the CDR3 is 17 residues. CDR3 DNA sequence: TGTGCTAGTGGTTTGGTACTGGGACCTGGGTATAATTCACCCCTCCACTTT. This encodes CASGLVLGPGYNSPLHF.

This clone was found once. This sequence joins TRBV10-3 and TRBJ2-2, with 7 bases identical to TRBD1. CDR1 and CDR2 from the germline V gene are ENHRY and SYGVKD. The CDR3 spans 15 residues. Unmatched junction bases numbered 4, after V lost 2 bases and J lost 4 bases. This chain's CDR3 is CAISERGRVTGELFF. The CDR3, as DNA: TGTGCCATCAGTGAGAGGGGGCGAGTCACCGGGGAGCTGTTTTTT.